These T cell receptor beta chains were read from a single sample in a study of Tregs in tolerant kidney transplant recipients. Assay used: immunoSEQ multiplex PCR; TCRdb lists only in-frame clones, some missing. The sample yields about 64,000 clones, less than 98% seen once. The sequencing used Tregs from blood, collected before the transplant. These receptors were obtained from a human donor who received a combined kidney and bone marrow transplant. Both conserved end residues are part of each CDR3. The D gene is left open where the match is weak. Rows give clone size only sometimes, using once, few, many, or a class for an expanded clone.

size	V	J	D	DNA	CDR3
-	TRBV9	TRBJ2-7	TRBD1	TGTGCCAGCAGCGCCTCCCGGGACAGGGTAGGTGAGCAGTACTTC	CASSASRDRVGEQYF
-	TRBV6-1	TRBJ2-3	-	TGTGCCAGCAGGCAACGGTCGCGTACGCAGTATTTT	CASRQRSRTQYF
-	TRBV5-1	TRBJ2-7	-	TGCGCCAGCAGCGTCCGGGAGTCCTACGAGCAGTACTTC	CASSVRESYEQYF
once	TRBV9	TRBJ2-3	-	TGTGCCAGCAGCGTGGCGGGGGCTCTCACAGATACGCAGTATTTT	CASSVAGALTDTQYF
-	TRBV4-1	TRBJ2-2	-	TGCGCCAGCAGCCCTGACCCGTGGAGGGGTAATGCCGGGGAGCTGTTTTTT	CASSPDPWRGNAGELFF
-	TRBV19	TRBJ1-5	-	TGTGCCAGTAGTACCCTGACAGGTTTTCAGCCCCAGCATTTT	CASSTLTGFQPQHF
-	TRBV4-2	TRBJ1-2	-	TGTGCCAGCAGCCAAGAGATTAACGCCGGGAACTATGGCTACACCTTC	CASSQEINAGNYGYTF
-	TRBV5-1	TRBJ2-7	-	TGCGCCAGCAGCTTATGGCCAGGGCCGGTTTCCTACGAGCAGTACTTC	CASSLWPGPVSYEQYF
-	TRBV5-1	TRBJ2-2	TRBD2	TGCGCCAGCAGCCAACTAGCGGGGGCGAACACCGGGGAGCTGTTTTTT	CASSQLAGANTGELFF
-	TRBV6-1	TRBJ2-3	-	TGTGCCAGCAGTCTACTAGTTCCAGATACGCAGTATTTT	CASSLLVPDTQYF
-	TRBV27	TRBJ2-7	-	TGTGCCAGCAGTTTACCGGCGGACTCCTACGAGCAGTACTTC	CASSLPADSYEQYF
-	TRBV7-8	TRBJ2-7	-	TGTGCCAGCAGCTTTTTGTCAGGGGCGACCTTATACGAGCAGTACTTC	CASSFLSGATLYEQYF
-	TRBV15	TRBJ2-3	TRBD1	TGTGCCACCAGCTACCGGGACAGGGGACTTGGAACGCAGTATTTT	CATSYRDRGLGTQYF
once	TRBV7-2	TRBJ2-2	-	TGTGCCAGCAGGCCGGTTGTTGGGGAGCTGTTTTTT	CASRPVVGELFF
few	TRBV6-4	TRBJ1-1	-	TGTGCCAGCAGTGCGATACTAGGGACTGAAGCTTTCTTT	CASSAILGTEAFF
-	TRBV27	TRBJ1-2	-	TGTGCCAGCGCATTAGGTCGGGGGGGTTATGGCTACACCTTC	CASALGRGGYGYTF
-	TRBV6-1	TRBJ2-3	TRBD1	TGTGCCAGCAAAGTTCAGGGGGCAGGGGATACGCAGTATTTT	CASKVQGAGDTQYF
-	TRBV28	TRBJ2-7	TRBD2	TGTGCCAGCAGTTTAGGGCTAGCGGTTGGCGAGCAGTACTTC	CASSLGLAVGEQYF
-	TRBV27	TRBJ1-4	TRBD1	TGTGCCAGCAGTCGGGGACAGGGGGTACAACTGTTTTTT	CASSRGQGVQLFF
-	TRBV5-4	TRBJ2-7	TRBD2	TGTGCCAGCAGCCTAGGGACTAGCGGGAGTATCACCTACGAGCAGTACTTC	CASSLGTSGSITYEQYF
-	TRBV18	TRBJ2-3	-	TGTGCCAGCTCACCACACATACAGGGAACAGATACGCAGTATTTT	CASSPHIQGTDTQYF
-	TRBV5-1	TRBJ2-1	TRBD2	TGCGCCAGCAGCCTGGGCGGACTAGCAGGAATTGAGCAGTTCTTC	CASSLGGLAGIEQFF
-	TRBV25-1	TRBJ1-1	TRBD1	TGTGCCAGCAGTGAAACCGAGACAGGGAGTTTGAACACTGAAGCTTTCTTT	CASSETETGSLNTEAFF
-	TRBV5-4	TRBJ2-2	-	TGTGCCAGCAGCTCGTTGGGAGGAGGGCTGTTTTTT	CASSSLGGGLFF
-	TRBV11-3	TRBJ2-1	TRBD2	TGTGCCAGCAGCCTAGCGGGTGCGAATGAGCAGTTCTTC	CASSLAGANEQFF
-	TRBV16	TRBJ2-1	-	TGTGCCAGCACCAATGGGGCCGCGGATGAGCAGTTCTTC	CASTNGAADEQFF
-	TRBV25-1	TRBJ1-1	TRBD1	TGTGCCAGCAGCGCACAGGGGGATAGAAAAGCTTTCTTT	CASSAQGDRKAFF
few	TRBV6-6	TRBJ2-5	TRBD2	TGTGCCAGCAGGCATCTAGCGGGGGGGAACCAAGAGACCCAGTACTTC	CASRHLAGGNQETQYF
-	TRBV11-2	TRBJ1-3	-	TGTGCCAGCAGCTTGGACTGGTCCTCTGGAAACACCATATATTTT	CASSLDWSSGNTIYF
-	TRBV5-4	TRBJ2-3	TRBD2	TGTGCCAGCACCGAAAAAAAATATAGCGGGGGGAGCACAGATACGCAGTATTTT	CASTEKKYSGGSTDTQYF